This T cell receptor (beta chain) was observed in a study of early T cells in non-severe SARS-CoV-2 infection. General study findings and limits: Private and CD4 specificities were missed by VDJdb matching, skewed to anti-spike CD8.

TCRdb reprocessed the 5' RACE reads via MiXCR and lists one record per CDR3 protein. The repertoire includes about 57,000 distinct CDR3 sequences, about 10% of them detected once, and 8.5% to 9.5% sits in the top ten. This CDR3 has 12 residues. Looked up from germline, CDR1 is SEHNR and CDR2 is FQNEAQ (reference sequence). This clonotype was detected ten times or more. What it recognizes is unknown. The TCR comes from an adult who was a healthcare worker with PCR-confirmed SARS-CoV-2 infection or an uninfected control (not recorded which). The sequencing input was whole blood. The genes are TRBV7-9 and TRBJ2-4, with TRBD2 as a possible D gene (5 bases). Near its end, the DNA agrees better with TRBJ2-5, so the J call may be wrong. The DNA of the CDR3 is TGTGCCAGCAGCTTAGGAGGGTCGACCCAGTACTTC. Protein: CASSLGGSTQYF.